This T cell receptor (beta chain) was retrieved from a study of response to subunit inactivated influenza vaccine. Study results and caveats: With each seasonal influenza vaccination, the authors suggested, few new T cells are recruited.

TCRdb reprocessed the RT-PCR reads via MiXCR and lists one record per CDR3 protein. Found here are roughly 500,000 distinct CDR3 sequences, approximately 15% of them singletons; the top ten hold roughly 3%. There are a few counts of this clonotype. Its antigen is unidentified. Germline CDR1 and CDR2: SGHDT and YYEEEE. CDR3 length equals 13 residues. Trimming took 1 base from V and 5 from J, leaving 9 bases between them. Sequenced here: CD4+ T cells sorted from PBMCs, sampled roughly 24 months after vaccination. The J gene is TRBJ1-1, the V gene TRBV5-6; maybe TRBD1 (6 bases). The clonotype was recovered from a man between 45 and 75 years old who received an inactivated influenza vaccine. CDR3 sequence: CASSLPQGTEAFF. CDR3 sequence (DNA): TGTGCCAGCAGCTTGCCCCAGGGGACTGAAGCTTTCTTT.